This T cell receptor (beta chain) was retrieved from a study of T cells in Graves' hyperthyroidism and ophthalmopathy. Germline-derived CDR1 and CDR2 are SGHDT and YYEEEE. CDR3 length: 14 residues. Germline trimming cut 6 bases from V and 0 bases from J; bases unmatched to any gene: 4. There were TCR beta CDR3 regions amplified from RNA transcripts. First-round RT-PCR with HTBI primers amplified the TCR CDR3 region. In TCRdb, the multiplex PCR reads were re-called with MiXCR into one record per CDR3 protein. The sample shows 530,000 or so distinct CDR3 sequences, about 43% of them seen only once. The table lists this clonotype with many counts.

Sequencing input: peripheral blood or thyroid tissue (not recorded which). This receptor was obtained from a woman aged 18-29 years with Graves' hyperthyroidism. The V and J genes are TRBV5-6 and TRBJ1-1, with TRBD1 matching 8 bases. In nucleotides, the CDR3 is TGTGCCAGCATCAGGACAGGGCTGAACACTGAAGCTTTCTTT. As protein: CASIRTGLNTEAFF.